Following are 26 T cell receptor beta chains from one sample sequenced in a study of T-cell memory formation after mild COVID-19 (dated by TCRdb to about 2021). Library construction relied on 5' RACE. Sequencer: Illumina NovaSeq 6000. In-frame beta chains were kept once TCRdb had trimmed the public reads at Q25 with fastp and called clones with MiXCR. Every distinct CDR3 protein forms one entry, paired with its most common genes and DNA. The sample has over 400,000 distinct CDR3 sequences on record, 20% to 30% of them singletons. Roughly 13% of the sample goes to the ten largest clones. Sequenced sample: PBMCs or a T cell subset sorted from them (not recorded which). These receptors were taken from an adult woman who had mild COVID-19 (a few samples of this study predate the infection). The sample titles of this study are shuffled in the database, so cell type and time point are left out; the donor was told from shared clones.

This chain uses TRBV7-9 with TRBJ2-7, with a possible D match to TRBD2 (6 bases). V was clipped by 5 bases and J by 3 bases, with 20 bases between them. The CDR3 is 16 residues long. Germline V gene sequence: CDR1 SEHNR, CDR2 FQNEAQ (reference sequence). The CDR3 loop is CASSPNPGAGNYEQYF. CDR3 nucleotide sequence: TGTGCCAGCAGCCCGAACCCCGGTGCGGGGAACTACGAGCAGTACTTC. Drawing the rest from reference TRBV7-9 and TRBJ2-7, the complete variable domain is DTGVSQNPRHKITKRGQNVTFRCDPISEHNRLYWYRQTLGQGPEFLTYFQNEAQLEKSRLLSDRFSAERPKGSFSTLEIQRTEQGDSAMYLCASSPNPGAGNYEQYFGPGTRLTVT.

This clonotype occurred a few times. This chain joins TRBV7-9 and TRBJ1-2, with TRBD1 as a possible D gene (5 bases). The ends were cut back, 4 bases at V and 7 bases at J, with 16 bases in the middle. In germline, CDR1 is SEHNR, CDR2 FQNEAQ (reference sequence). The CDR3 is made up of 14 amino acids. The DNA of the CDR3 is TGTGCCAGCAGCTCGACGGAGGGGAGAGCTGGCTACACCTTC. It is translated as CASSSTEGRAGYTF.

The genes are TRBV12-3 or TRBV12-4 and TRBJ2-1, with TRBD2 matching 8 bases. CDR3 length: 14 residues. Losses at the gene ends were 6 bases for V and 5 bases for J; bases not matched to a gene: 6. The CDR3: CASSPGGANNEQFF. As DNA, the CDR3 is TGTGCCAGCAGCCCCGGGGGGGCCAACAATGAGCAGTTCTTC.

The chain employs TRBV29-1 and TRBJ2-3; TRBD2 might be the D (6 bases). The CDR3 loop spans 14 amino acids. The germline V gene has CDR1 SQVTM and CDR2 ANQGSEA. V lost 8 bases and J lost 1, with 16 bases in between. The CDR3 nucleotides are TGCAGCTGGAGTGGGGAGCGGGGCACAGATACGCAGTATTTT. Protein sequence: CSWSGERGTDTQYF.

The rearrangement joins TRBV9 to TRBJ1-4; D gene unclear. The V end was cut by 7 bases, the J end by 3 bases, with 10 bases between. This CDR3 region has 13 residues. Germline V gene lookup returns CDR1 SGDLS and CDR2 YYNGEE. The CDR3 is CASSAGPNEKLFF. The CDR3 nucleotides read TGTGCCAGCTCGGCAGGCCCTAATGAAAAACTGTTTTTT.

This clonotype has a handful of counts. The V gene is TRBV5-1, the J gene TRBJ2-7; 7 nucleotides match TRBD2. Germline CDR1 and CDR2: SGHRS and YFSETQ. The junction had 16 bases not matched to a gene; V was cut back by 9 bases and J by 4 bases. This CDR3 comprises 15 residues. This CDR3 is CATRRDRAGEYEQYF. CDR3 DNA sequence: TGCGCCACCAGAAGGGATCGGGCGGGAGAATACGAGCAGTACTTC. The complete variable domain, with remaining parts taken from reference TRBV5-1 and TRBJ2-7, reads KAGVTQTPRYLIKTRGQQVTLSCSPISGHRSVSWYQQTPGQGLQFLFEYFSETQRNKGNFPGRFSGRQFSNSRSEMNVSTLELGDSALYLCATRRDRAGEYEQYFGPGTRLTVT.

Note on this clonotype: This is likely a read error, given that the CDR3 carries no conserved phenylalanine or tryptophan at its end. The rearrangement joins TRBV15 to TRBJ2-1; D uncertain. This CDR3 region has 15 residues. Germline V gives CDR1 LNHNV, CDR2 YYDKDF (reference sequence). V lost 0 bases and J lost 5, with 11 bases in between. The CDR3 DNA sequence: TGTGCCACCAGCAGAGATGGATTCGTTGACAATGAGCAGTTCTTA. Amino acids: CATSRDGFVDNEQFL.

The chain employs TRBV18 and TRBJ2-1, with D tentatively TRBD1 or TRBD2 (5 bases each). CDR1 is KGHSH and CDR2 is LQKENI in the germline V gene. The CDR3 covers 16 residues. V lost 4 bases, J lost 4 bases, and 17 bases lay in between. The CDR3 sequence: CASSRPGVQAYNEQFF. DNA for the CDR3: TGTGCCAGCTCACGCCCCGGGGTACAGGCGTACAATGAGCAGTTCTTC.

This clonotype was counted a few times. The chain carries TRBV14 and TRBJ1-1; D is uncertain. The CDR3 sequence is 15 residues long. V lost 1 base and J lost 1, with 10 bases in between. Germline-derived CDR1 and CDR2 are SGHDN and FVKESK. The CDR3: CASSQAVTRNTEAFF. In DNA form, the CDR3 reads TGTGCCAGCAGCCAAGCGGTGACACGGAACACTGAAGCTTTCTTT.

Ten or more counts support this clonotype. The chain uses TRBV13 and TRBJ2-3; TRBD2 matches at 9 bases. V lost 5 bases, J lost 4 bases, and 10 bases stayed unmatched. The germline CDR1 and CDR2 sequences are PRHDT and FYEKMQ (reference sequence). This CDR3 is 16 amino acids long. This chain's CDR3 is CASSHPERGGADTQYF. The CDR3 region has the DNA TGTGCCAGCAGCCACCCCGAGCGCGGGGGGGCAGATACGCAGTATTTT.

J is TRBJ2-5 and V is TRBV6-6; a possible D gene is TRBD2 (6 bases). The CDR3 runs 19 residues. Germline V gene lookup returns CDR1 MNHNY and CDR2 SVGAGI (reference sequence). V lost 2 bases, J lost 0 bases, and 22 bases lay in between. CDR3 sequence (DNA): TGTGCCAGCAGTTACCCACCAAGAAAATGGCGGGGATACCAAGAGACCCAGTACTTC. It translates to CASSYPPRKWRGYQETQYF.

This clonotype was picked up a small number of times. J is TRBJ2-1 and V is TRBV10-3, with 12 nucleotides matching TRBD2. Germline V lookup: CDR1 ENHRY, CDR2 SYGVKD. J lost 7 bases, V lost 9 bases, and 7 bases had no gene match. This CDR3 comprises 14 residues. CDR3 sequence (DNA): TGTGCCATGCGACTAGCGGGAGACCAGAATGAGCAGTTCTTC. It specifies CAMRLAGDQNEQFF.

The rearrangement uses TRBV5-1 and TRBJ2-7; possibly TRBD1 for D (6 bases). V gave up 0 bases and J gave up 1 base, with 14 bases separating them. The CDR3 is 16 residues long. CDR1 SGHRS and CDR2 YFSETQ come from the germline V gene. The CDR3 bases are TGCGCCAGCAGCTTGGCCTCAGGGGCCCGGTCCTACGAGCAGTACTTC. Residues: CASSLASGARSYEQYF.

A few counts support this clonotype. This chain joins TRBV5-1 and TRBJ2-6, with unresolved D. Trimming stripped 5 bases from V and 0 bases from J, with 9 bases between. This CDR3 region has 15 residues. CDR1 and CDR2 (germline): SGHRS, YFSETQ. The CDR3 DNA is TGCGCCAGCAGTTCCGTCCTCTCTGGGGCCAACGTCCTGACTTTC. This codes for CASSSVLSGANVLTF.

V and J are TRBV6-5 and TRBJ1-5; unclear D gene. The ends were cut back, 0 bases at V and 7 bases at J, with 7 bases in the middle. The CDR3 has 13 residues. Germline CDR1 is MNHEY and CDR2 is SVGAGI. The CDR3 DNA is TGTGCCAGCAGTTACTCTTGGGGACAGCCCCAGCATTTT. It encodes CASSYSWGQPQHF.

This clonotype was counted a few times. The chain links TRBV20-1 to TRBJ2-7; D may be TRBD2 (6 bases). V gave up 3 bases and J gave up 9 bases, with 21 bases separating them. Germline V gene data show CDR1 as DFQATT and CDR2 as SNEGSKA (reference sequence). The CDR3 consists of 14 residues. CDR3 sequence reads: CSASPRGREEGQYF. The CDR3 nucleotides are TGCAGTGCTAGTCCCCGTGGGCGCGAGGAGGGGCAGTACTTC.

This clonotype was picked up a small number of times. V usage is TRBV29-1 and J usage is TRBJ1-1; D is unresolved. CDR1 and CDR2 from the germline V gene are SQVTM and ANQGSEA. The CDR3 totals 14 residues. V lost 2 bases and J 4 bases, leaving 14 bases between the germline ends. Written as DNA, the CDR3 is TGCAGCGTTGAACGACCGCTGACTCTCACTGAAGCTTTCTTT. Its protein is CSVERPLTLTEAFF.

This clonotype was observed a few times. This chain connects TRBV3-1 to TRBJ1-1; 9 bases agree with TRBD1. The CDR3 totals 13 residues. Germline loops: CDR1 LGHDT, CDR2 YNNKEL (reference sequence). Trimming took 11 bases from V and 4 from J; bases not matched to a gene: 8. The CDR3 loop reads CAVGDRAATEAFF. The CDR3 region has the DNA TGTGCCGTGGGGGACAGGGCGGCCACTGAAGCTTTCTTT.

The table lists this clonotype with a few counts. The chain has TRBV4-1 and TRBJ1-2, with TRBD1 as a possible D gene (6 bases). CDR1 and CDR2 (germline): MGHRA, YSYEKL. The CDR3 is 16 residues long. Trimming left V 4 bases short and J 2 bases short, with 17 bases between. The CDR3 sequence: CASSLIPGHPNYGYTF. CDR3 nucleotide sequence: TGCGCCAGCAGCCTTATCCCGGGACACCCAAACTATGGCTACACCTTC.

The V gene is TRBV20-1, the J gene TRBJ2-1; the match to TRBD2 covers 10 bases. Trimming cost V 0 bases and J 3 bases; bases outside gene matches: 5. There are 16 residues in the CDR3. CDR1 DFQATT and CDR2 SNEGSKA come from the germline V gene (reference sequence). The CDR3 nucleotides are TGCAGTGCTAGAGATCGGACTAGCGGATACTACAATGAGCAGTTCTTC. It yields the protein CSARDRTSGYYNEQFF.

The V gene is TRBV7-2, the J gene TRBJ1-4, with 7 bases fitting TRBD1. CDR1 and CDR2 from the germline V gene are SGHTA and FQGNSA. With V trimmed by 3 bases and J by 6 bases, 10 bases remained unmatched. The CDR3 spans 16 residues. The CDR3 sequence is CASSFTNRGLDEKLFF. The CDR3 DNA sequence: TGTGCCAGCAGCTTTACCAACAGGGGCCTGGATGAAAAACTGTTTTTT.

The chain recombines TRBV16 with TRBJ2-1, with TRBD2 matching 7 bases. Losses at the gene ends were 2 bases for V and 8 bases for J; bases not matched to a gene: 9. The CDR3 has 15 residues. Per the germline V gene, CDR1 is KGHSY and CDR2 is FQNENV. The CDR3 DNA follows: TGTGCCAGCAGCCAAGGGGGGGGATATGGAGATGAGCAGTTCTTC. Translated, it gives CASSQGGGYGDEQFF.

V gene TRBV6-2 or TRBV6-3 combines with J gene TRBJ2-7, with unresolved D. The CDR3 runs 11 residues. V gave up 3 bases and J gave up 5 bases, with 5 bases separating them. Germline-derived CDR1 and CDR2 are MNHEY and SVGEGT. CDR3 DNA sequence: TGTGCCAGCAGTTATGCGGACGAGCAGTACTTC. It codes for CASSYADEQYF.

This chain links TRBV4-3 with TRBJ2-5; no definite D call. The V and J ends lost 1 base and 4 bases respectively, with 10 bases between them. Germline-derived CDR1 and CDR2 are LGHNA and YSLEER. CDR3 length: 14 amino acids. The CDR3 sequence is CASSQVASGETQYF. CDR3 coding DNA: TGCGCCAGCAGCCAAGTGGCTAGTGGAGAGACCCAGTACTTC.

Only a few counts were recorded for this clonotype. This chain joins TRBV4-2 and TRBJ2-7; possibly TRBD1 for D (5 bases). From germline, CDR1 is LGHNA and CDR2 YNFKEQ. Trimming took off 3 bases at V and 7 bases at J, with 10 bases between the two ends. The CDR3 sequence is 12 residues long. CDR3 protein: CASSQGQGEQYF. CDR3 DNA: TGTGCCAGCAGCCAGGGGCAAGGAGAGCAGTACTTC.

V is TRBV20-1 and J is TRBJ1-1; 9 bases align to TRBD1. With 5 bases clipped from V and 2 bases from J, the junction kept 3 bases outside the gene matches. CDR3 length: 13 amino acids. Germline V lookup: CDR1 DFQATT, CDR2 SNEGSKA (reference sequence). The CDR3 coding sequence is TGCAGTGCTTTGGGACAGGGTAACACTGAAGCTTTCTTT. Protein: CSALGQGNTEAFF.